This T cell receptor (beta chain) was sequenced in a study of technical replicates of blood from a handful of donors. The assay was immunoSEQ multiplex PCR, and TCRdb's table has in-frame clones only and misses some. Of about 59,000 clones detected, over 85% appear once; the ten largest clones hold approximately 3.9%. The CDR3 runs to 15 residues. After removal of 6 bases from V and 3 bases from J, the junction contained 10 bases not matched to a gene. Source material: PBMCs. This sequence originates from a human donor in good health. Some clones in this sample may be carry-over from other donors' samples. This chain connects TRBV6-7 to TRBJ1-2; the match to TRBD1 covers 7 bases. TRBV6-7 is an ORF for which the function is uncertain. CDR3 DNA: TGTGCCAGCAGAATCCGGGACAGTCTATACTATGGCTACACCTTC. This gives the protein CASRIRDSLYYGYTF.